The 20 T cell receptor beta chains below come from one sample, sequenced in a study of T cell responses to AZD1222 COVID-19 vaccine (dated by TCRdb to the early 2020s). Library prep was done by the immunoSEQ multiplex PCR assay. This is the immuneACCESS table as TCRdb keeps it, with only in-frame sequences that have V and J called. A part of the clones is gone; compared with another copy, unresolved V genes explain less than half, and the rest is unexplained. Here the sample has 100,000 to 120,000 clones; 92% occur a single time. The top ten hold almost 2.5% of the sample. The time point label here, explained by the study, means: about 28 days (+/-7) after the second vaccine dose. The sample here was peripheral blood, taken 28 days after the second AZD1222 dose. The receptors derive from an adult who received the AZD1222 COVID-19 vaccine.

CDR3 DNA: TGTGCCACCAGCGGACAGGGGGGCTATGGCTACACCTTC. It yields the protein CATSGQGGYGYTF. The chain uses TRBV15 and TRBJ1-2, with 10 nucleotides matching TRBD1. J gave up 4 bases and V 5 bases, and 1 base lay outside the gene matches. CDR3 length equals 13 residues. In germline, CDR1 is LNHNV, CDR2 YYDKDF (reference sequence).

This clone was observed a single time. The chain couples TRBV7-3 to TRBJ2-3; the match to TRBD2 covers 8 bases. CDR3 length equals 15 residues. In germline, CDR1 is SGHTA, CDR2 FQGTGA. V lost 3 bases, J lost 1 base, and 3 bases stayed unmatched. The CDR3 here is CASSFDSGGTDTQYF. The CDR3 DNA reads as TGTGCCAGCAGCTTTGATAGCGGGGGCACAGATACGCAGTATTTT.

V is TRBV10-3 and J is TRBJ1-5; D is possibly TRBD1 (5 bases). Germline V gives CDR1 ENHRY, CDR2 SYGVKD. With 4 bases removed from V and 5 bases from J, the gap between germline ends came to 9 bases. The CDR3 spans 13 residues. DNA of the CDR3: TGTGCCATCAGTGGACAGAAGGATCAGCCCCAGCATTTT. It translates to CAISGQKDQPQHF.

This clone was seen more than once but under ten times. The chain links TRBV7-3 to TRBJ1-6, with a possible D match to TRBD1 (6 bases). The CDR3 is made up of 13 amino acids. V was pared by 4 bases and J by 8 bases, with 9 bases between. Germline V gene data show CDR1 as SGHTA and CDR2 as FQGTGA. The CDR3 is CASSYGQYSPLHF. The CDR3 DNA reads as TGTGCCAGCAGCTATGGACAGTATTCACCCCTCCACTTT.

V is TRBV28 and J is TRBJ2-7, with D possibly TRBD1 on 5 matching bases. This CDR3 spans 12 amino acids. The V end lost 6 bases, the J end lost 6 bases, and 12 bases lay between the germline ends. The germline CDR1 and CDR2 sequences are MDHEN and SYDVKM. Here the CDR3 reads CASSLTVLEQYF. CDR3 nucleotide sequence: TGTGCCAGCAGCTTGACAGTCCTCGAGCAGTACTTC.

The chain combines TRBV18 with TRBJ1-1; D might be TRBD1 (5 bases). CDR3 size: 14 residues. Trimming removed 2 bases from V and 4 bases from J, with 11 bases in between. The V gene's germline CDR1 is KGHSH and CDR2 LQKENI. CDR3 amino acids: CASSPGTLATEAFF. The CDR3 nucleotides are TGTGCCAGCTCACCAGGGACCCTCGCCACTGAAGCTTTCTTT. Full variable domain (remainder filled in from reference TRBV18 and TRBJ1-1): NAGVMQNPRHLVRRRGQEARLRCSPMKGHSHVYWYRQLPEEGLKFMVYLQKENIIDESGMPKERFSAEFPKEGPSILRIQQVVRGDSAAYFCASSPGTLATEAFFGQGTRLTVV.

The table lists this clone with a count of one. CDR3 in amino acids: CASSLAGAYQPQHF. The CDR3 DNA reads as TGTGCCAGCAGCTTAGCAGGGGCTTATCAGCCCCAGCATTTT. V usage is TRBV7-9 and J usage is TRBJ1-5, with D tentatively TRBD1 (5 bases). This CDR3 contains 14 residues. CDR1 is SEHNR, CDR2 FQNEAQ, per germline (reference sequence). Trimming pared 0 bases from V and 5 bases from J, leaving 8 bases between.

The chain recombines TRBV11-2 with TRBJ2-7, with D tentatively TRBD2 (5 bases). CDR3 size: 16 residues. Trimming took 4 bases from V and 6 from J, leaving 22 bases between them. The germline gives CDR1 SGHAT, CDR2 FQNNGV. The CDR3 DNA reads TGTGCCAGCAGCTCGGATAAGTTCGCCTGGACTTCCGAGCAGTACTTC. Translated: CASSSDKFAWTSEQYF.

The chain has TRBV5-1 and TRBJ2-7, with TRBD1 matching 8 bases. In germline, CDR1 is SGHRS, CDR2 YFSETQ. This CDR3 is 12 amino acids long. Trimming removed 1 base from V and 6 bases from J; junction bases left unmatched: 0. The CDR3 region has the DNA TGCGCCAGCAGCTTGACAGGGGGCGAGCAGTACTTC. It codes for CASSLTGGEQYF.

This clone was found once. The CDR3 spells CASSRHPWTGGITGELFF. The CDR3, as DNA: TGCGCCAGCAGTCGGCATCCCTGGACAGGGGGGATCACCGGGGAGCTGTTTTTT. The chain uses TRBV23-1 and TRBJ2-2, with 10 bases that match TRBD1. TRBV23-1 is annotated as an ORF whose role is uncertain. The CDR3 is made up of 18 amino acids. V dropped 4 bases and J dropped 4; count of bases not matched to a gene: 12.

The chain couples TRBV19 to TRBJ1-1; 10 bases match TRBD1. The germline V gene has CDR1 LNHDA and CDR2 SQIVND (reference sequence). The CDR3 contains 15 residues. V was clipped by 6 bases and J by 1 base; unmatched bases: 5. CDR3 region: CASRGTGDQNTEAFF. CDR3 DNA: TGTGCCAGTAGAGGGACAGGGGACCAGAACACTGAAGCTTTCTTT.

The V call is TRBV28, the J call TRBJ1-2, with unresolved D. Germline CDR1 is MDHEN and CDR2 is SYDVKM. V lost 1 base and J lost 11, with 23 bases in between. There are 16 residues in the CDR3. The CDR3 nucleotides are TGTGCCAGCAGTTTATTCCCTCCGGACGGGAGACCACTTTACACCTTC. The encoded protein is CASSLFPPDGRPLYTF.

A note on this clone: Additional DNA sequences in this sample encode the identical CDR3. The J gene is TRBJ2-5, the V gene TRBV7-2, with a weak D call TRBD2 (5 bases). V lost 5 bases and J 5 bases, leaving 9 bases between the germline ends. CDR3 length equals 12 residues. CDR1 and CDR2 from the germline V gene are SGHTA and FQGNSA. This CDR3 reads CASSPGFETQYF. The CDR3 DNA is TGTGCCAGCAGCCCGGGGTTTGAGACCCAGTACTTC.

In this sample, this clone turned up a few times. In DNA form, the CDR3 reads TGTGCCAGCTCACCCTCCATAAGCTCCTACAATGAGCAGTTCTTC. Protein: CASSPSISSYNEQFF. The chain uses TRBV18 and TRBJ2-1; no definite D call. Trimming cost V 3 bases and J 0 bases, with 9 bases left between them. The length of the CDR3 is 15 residues. Germline V lookup: CDR1 KGHSH, CDR2 LQKENI.

V gene TRBV20-1 combines with J gene TRBJ2-5; maybe TRBD1 (6 bases). The germline V gene has CDR1 DFQATT and CDR2 SNEGSKA (reference sequence). The V end lost 3 bases, the J end lost 1 base, and 12 bases lay between the germline ends. The CDR3 extends over 14 amino acids. The CDR3 DNA reads TGCAGTGCTAGTAGCAACAGGGTCCAAGAGACCCAGTACTTC. Translation gives CSASSNRVQETQYF.

The V call is TRBV28, the J call TRBJ2-7; the D is unclear. With 3 bases removed from V and 2 bases from J, the gap between germline ends came to 20 bases. The germline gives CDR1 MDHEN, CDR2 SYDVKM. The CDR3 has 17 residues. This CDR3 reads CASSFSWVSGRTYEQYF. The CDR3 coding sequence is TGTGCCAGCAGTTTTTCCTGGGTCTCAGGCCGAACCTACGAGCAGTACTTC.

This chain connects TRBV11-2 to TRBJ2-7; D assignment may be TRBD1 or TRBD2 (5 bases each). CDR3 length equals 13 residues. V was trimmed by 4 bases and J by 6 bases, leaving 13 bases between them. Germline V gene lookup returns CDR1 SGHAT and CDR2 FQNNGV. Here the CDR3 reads CASSWDRNGEQYF. The CDR3 DNA reads as TGTGCCAGCAGCTGGGACCGAAATGGCGAGCAGTACTTC.

This chain connects TRBV16 to TRBJ1-2, with D unresolved. CDR1 is KGHSY and CDR2 is FQNENV in the germline V gene. The ends were cut back, 0 bases at V and 10 bases at J, with 9 bases in the middle. The CDR3 has 12 residues. CDR3 coding DNA: TGTGCCAGCAGCCAATCCCGAGAAACCTACACCTTC. Protein sequence: CASSQSRETYTF.

The chain couples TRBV2 to TRBJ2-2; no clear D gene. CDR1 and CDR2 (germline): SNHLY, FYNNEI. CDR3 length: 14 amino acids. Trimming stripped 4 bases from V and 1 base from J, with 7 bases between. The CDR3 here is CASSAWRNTGELFF. In nucleotides, the CDR3 is TGTGCCAGCAGTGCGTGGAGGAACACCGGGGAGCTGTTTTTT.

The rearrangement uses TRBV6-1 and TRBJ1-6, with 7 bases that match TRBD1. The V and J ends lost 2 bases and 10 bases, in that order; junction bases with no gene match: 8. The germline gives CDR1 MNHNS, CDR2 SASEGT. The CDR3 sequence is 15 residues long. The chain's CDR3 is CASSEFPGTESPLHF. As DNA, the CDR3 is TGTGCCAGCAGTGAATTTCCCGGGACAGAATCACCCCTCCACTTT.